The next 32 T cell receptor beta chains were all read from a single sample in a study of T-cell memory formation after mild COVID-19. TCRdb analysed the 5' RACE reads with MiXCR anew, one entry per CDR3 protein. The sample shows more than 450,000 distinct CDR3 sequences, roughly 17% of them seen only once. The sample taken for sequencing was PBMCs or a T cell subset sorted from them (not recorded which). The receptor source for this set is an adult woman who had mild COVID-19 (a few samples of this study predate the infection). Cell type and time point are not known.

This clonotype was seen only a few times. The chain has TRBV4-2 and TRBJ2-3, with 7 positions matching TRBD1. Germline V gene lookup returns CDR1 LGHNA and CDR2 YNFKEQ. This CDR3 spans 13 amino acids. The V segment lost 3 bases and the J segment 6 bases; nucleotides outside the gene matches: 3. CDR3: CASSHKGGDTQYF. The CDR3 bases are TGTGCCAGCAGCCATAAAGGGGGCGATACGCAGTATTTT.

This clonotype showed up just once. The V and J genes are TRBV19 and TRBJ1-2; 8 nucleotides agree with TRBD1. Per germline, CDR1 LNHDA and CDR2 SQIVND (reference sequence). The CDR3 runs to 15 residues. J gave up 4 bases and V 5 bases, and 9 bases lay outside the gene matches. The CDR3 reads CASSLGTGNGYGYTF. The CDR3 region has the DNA TGTGCCAGTAGTCTCGGGACAGGTAACGGCTATGGCTACACCTTC.

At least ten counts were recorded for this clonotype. CDR3 residues: CATSRAGTLKYF. The DNA for the CDR3 is TGTGCCACCAGCAGAGCAGGGACCCTGAAGTACTTC. The chain is built from TRBV15 and TRBJ2-7; D is possibly TRBD1 or TRBD2 (5 bases each). The CDR3 has 12 residues. Germline V gene lookup returns CDR1 LNHNV and CDR2 YYDKDF (reference sequence). Trimming took 1 base from V and 11 from J, leaving 12 bases between them.

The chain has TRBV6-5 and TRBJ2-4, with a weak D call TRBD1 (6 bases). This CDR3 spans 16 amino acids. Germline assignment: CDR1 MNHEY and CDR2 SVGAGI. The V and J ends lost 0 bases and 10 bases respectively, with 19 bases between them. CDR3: CASSYSRDRILSIQYF. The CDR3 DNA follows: TGTGCCAGCAGTTACTCCCGAGACAGGATTTTAAGTATTCAGTACTTC.

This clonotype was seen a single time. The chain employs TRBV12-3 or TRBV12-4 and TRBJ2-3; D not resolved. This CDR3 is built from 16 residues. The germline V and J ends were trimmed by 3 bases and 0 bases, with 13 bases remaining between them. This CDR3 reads CASSFNTPSSTDTQYF. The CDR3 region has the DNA TGTGCCAGCAGTTTCAATACCCCCTCTAGCACAGATACGCAGTATTTT.

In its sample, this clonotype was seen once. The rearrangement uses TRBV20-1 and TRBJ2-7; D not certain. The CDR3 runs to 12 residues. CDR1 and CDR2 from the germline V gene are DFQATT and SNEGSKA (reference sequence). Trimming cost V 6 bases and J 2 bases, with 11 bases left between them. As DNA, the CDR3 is TGCAGTGCCGATGACCAACCCTACGAGCAGTACTTC. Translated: CSADDQPYEQYF.

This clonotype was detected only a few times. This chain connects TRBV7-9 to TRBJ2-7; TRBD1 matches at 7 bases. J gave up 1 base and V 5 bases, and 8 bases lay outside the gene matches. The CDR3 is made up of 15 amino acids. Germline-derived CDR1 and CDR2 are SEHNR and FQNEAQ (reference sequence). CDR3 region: CASSRYRDSSYEQYF. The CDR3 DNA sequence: TGTGCCAGCAGCAGATACCGGGACAGTTCCTACGAGCAGTACTTC.

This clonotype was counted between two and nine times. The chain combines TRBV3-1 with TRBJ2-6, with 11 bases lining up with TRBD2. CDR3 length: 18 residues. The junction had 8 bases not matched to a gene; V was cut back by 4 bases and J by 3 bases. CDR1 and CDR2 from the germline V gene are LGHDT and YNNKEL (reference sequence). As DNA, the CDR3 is TGTGCCAGCAGCCGGACGGGACTAGCGGAGTTTGGGGCCAACGTCCTGACTTTC. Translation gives CASSRTGLAEFGANVLTF.

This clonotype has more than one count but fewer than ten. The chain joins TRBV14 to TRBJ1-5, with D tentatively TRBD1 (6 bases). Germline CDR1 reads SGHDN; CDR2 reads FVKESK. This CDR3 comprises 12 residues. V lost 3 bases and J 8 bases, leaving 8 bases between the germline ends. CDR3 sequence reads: CASSHRGEPQHF. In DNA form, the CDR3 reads TGTGCCAGCAGCCATAGGGGGGAGCCCCAGCATTTT.

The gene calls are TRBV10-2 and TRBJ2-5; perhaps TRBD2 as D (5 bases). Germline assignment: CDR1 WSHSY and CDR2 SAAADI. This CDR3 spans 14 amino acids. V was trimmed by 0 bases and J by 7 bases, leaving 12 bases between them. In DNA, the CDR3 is TGCGCCAGCAGTGAGTCGGGAAGGACTTTGACCCAGTACTTC. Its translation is CASSESGRTLTQYF.

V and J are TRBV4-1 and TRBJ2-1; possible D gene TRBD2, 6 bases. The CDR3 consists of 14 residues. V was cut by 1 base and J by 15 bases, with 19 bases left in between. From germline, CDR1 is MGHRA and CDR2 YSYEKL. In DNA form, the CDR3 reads TGCGCCAGCAGCCAAGCCCTGGGCGGGGAGAGGAGGTTCTTC. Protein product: CASSQALGGERRFF.

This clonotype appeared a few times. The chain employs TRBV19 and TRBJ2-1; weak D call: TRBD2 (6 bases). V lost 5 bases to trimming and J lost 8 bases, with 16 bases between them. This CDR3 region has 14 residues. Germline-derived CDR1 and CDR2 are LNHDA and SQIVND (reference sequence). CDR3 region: CASSFRGSSDEQFF. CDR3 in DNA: TGTGCCAGTAGTTTTCGGGGGAGCTCGGATGAGCAGTTCTTC.

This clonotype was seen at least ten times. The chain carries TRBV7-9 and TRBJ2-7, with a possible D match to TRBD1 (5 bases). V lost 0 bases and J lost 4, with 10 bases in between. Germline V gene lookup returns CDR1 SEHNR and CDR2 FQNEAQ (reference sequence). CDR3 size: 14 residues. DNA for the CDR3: TGTGCCAGCAGCTTAGCAGGGGCGCGGTACGAGCAGTACTTC. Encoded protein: CASSLAGARYEQYF.

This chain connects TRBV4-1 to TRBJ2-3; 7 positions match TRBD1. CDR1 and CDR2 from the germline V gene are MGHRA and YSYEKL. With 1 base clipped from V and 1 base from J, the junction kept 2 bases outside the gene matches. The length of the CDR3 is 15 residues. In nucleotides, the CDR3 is TGCGCCAGCAGCCAAGCCACAGGGGGCACAGATACGCAGTATTTT. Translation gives CASSQATGGTDTQYF.

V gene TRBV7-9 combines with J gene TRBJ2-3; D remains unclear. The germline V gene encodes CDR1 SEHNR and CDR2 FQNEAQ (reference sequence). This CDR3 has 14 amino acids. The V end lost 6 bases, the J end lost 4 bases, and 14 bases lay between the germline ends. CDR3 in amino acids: CASSGPTGPDTQYF. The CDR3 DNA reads TGTGCCAGCAGTGGACCCACGGGCCCAGATACGCAGTATTTT.

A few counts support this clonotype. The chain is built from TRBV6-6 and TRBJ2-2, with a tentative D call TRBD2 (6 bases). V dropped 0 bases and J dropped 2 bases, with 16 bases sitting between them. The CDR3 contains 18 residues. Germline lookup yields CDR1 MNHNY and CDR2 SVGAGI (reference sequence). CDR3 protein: CASSYSSGAGSNTGELFF. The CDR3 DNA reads TGTGCCAGCAGTTACTCCTCTGGGGCCGGGAGCAACACCGGGGAGCTGTTTTTT.

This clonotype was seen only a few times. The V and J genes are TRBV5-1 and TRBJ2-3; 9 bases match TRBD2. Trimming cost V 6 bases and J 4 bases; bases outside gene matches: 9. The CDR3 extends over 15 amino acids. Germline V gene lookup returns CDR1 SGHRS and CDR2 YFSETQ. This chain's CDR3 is CASTPAGGPADTQYF. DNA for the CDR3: TGCGCCAGCACCCCCGCGGGAGGGCCCGCAGATACGCAGTATTTT.

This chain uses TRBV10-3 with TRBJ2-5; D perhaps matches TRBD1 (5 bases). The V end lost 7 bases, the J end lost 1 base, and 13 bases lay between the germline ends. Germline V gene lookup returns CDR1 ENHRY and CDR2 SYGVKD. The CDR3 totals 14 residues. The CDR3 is CAINTQGSQETQYF. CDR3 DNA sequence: TGTGCCATCAATACTCAGGGTTCCCAAGAGACCCAGTACTTC.

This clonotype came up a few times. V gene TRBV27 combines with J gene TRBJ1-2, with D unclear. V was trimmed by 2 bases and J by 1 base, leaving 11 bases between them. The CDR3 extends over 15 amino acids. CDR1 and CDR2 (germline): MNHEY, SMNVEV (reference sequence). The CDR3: CASSLIPGLNYGYTF. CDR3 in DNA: TGTGCCAGCAGTTTAATCCCAGGACTTAACTATGGCTACACCTTC.

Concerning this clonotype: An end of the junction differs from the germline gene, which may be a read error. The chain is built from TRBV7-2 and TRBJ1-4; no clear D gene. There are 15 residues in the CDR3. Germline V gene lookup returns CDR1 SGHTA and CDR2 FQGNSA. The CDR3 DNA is TGTGCCAGCAGTTTAGCTTACAGTGGGAATGAAAAACTGTTTTTT. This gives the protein CASSLAYSGNEKLFF.

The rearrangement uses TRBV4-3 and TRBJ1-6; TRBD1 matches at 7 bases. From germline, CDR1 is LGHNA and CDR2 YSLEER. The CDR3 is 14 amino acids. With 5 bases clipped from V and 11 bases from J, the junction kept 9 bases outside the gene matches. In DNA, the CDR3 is TGCGCCAGCAGCTTCACAGGGGTAGAAACACCCCTCCACTTT. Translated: CASSFTGVETPLHF.

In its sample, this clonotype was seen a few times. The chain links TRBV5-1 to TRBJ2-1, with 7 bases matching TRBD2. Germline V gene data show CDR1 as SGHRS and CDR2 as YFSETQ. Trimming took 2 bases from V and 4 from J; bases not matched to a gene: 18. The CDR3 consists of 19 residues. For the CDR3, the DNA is TGCGCCAGCAGCTTAGGTCAGCGGGAACAGCCAATGGATTACAATGAGCAGTTCTTC. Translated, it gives CASSLGQREQPMDYNEQFF.

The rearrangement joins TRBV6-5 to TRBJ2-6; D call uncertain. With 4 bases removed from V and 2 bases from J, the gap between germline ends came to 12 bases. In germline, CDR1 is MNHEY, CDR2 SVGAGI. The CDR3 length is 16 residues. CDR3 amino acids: CASSSLTSTGANVLTF. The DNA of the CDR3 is TGTGCCAGCAGTTCGTTGACCAGCACTGGGGCCAACGTCCTGACTTTC.

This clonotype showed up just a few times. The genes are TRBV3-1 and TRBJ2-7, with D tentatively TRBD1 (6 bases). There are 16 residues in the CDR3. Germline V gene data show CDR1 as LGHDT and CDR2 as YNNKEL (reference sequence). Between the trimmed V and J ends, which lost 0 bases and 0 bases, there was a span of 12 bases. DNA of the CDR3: TGTGCCAGCAGCCAAGAAGGACAGTATAGCTCCTACGAGCAGTACTTC. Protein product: CASSQEGQYSSYEQYF.

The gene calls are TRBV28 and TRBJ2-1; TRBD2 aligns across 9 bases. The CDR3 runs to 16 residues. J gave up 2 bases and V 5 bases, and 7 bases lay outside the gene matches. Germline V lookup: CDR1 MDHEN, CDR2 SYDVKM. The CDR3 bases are TGTGCCAGCAGTCCTAGAATAGCGGGGGCCTACAATGAGCAGTTCTTC. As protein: CASSPRIAGAYNEQFF.

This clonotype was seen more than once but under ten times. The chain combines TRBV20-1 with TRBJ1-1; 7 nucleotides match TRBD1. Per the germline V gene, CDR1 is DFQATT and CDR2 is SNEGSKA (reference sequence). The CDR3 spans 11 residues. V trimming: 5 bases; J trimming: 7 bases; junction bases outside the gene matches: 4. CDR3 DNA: TGCAGTGCTTGGGGACAGCTTGAAGCTTTCTTT. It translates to CSAWGQLEAFF.

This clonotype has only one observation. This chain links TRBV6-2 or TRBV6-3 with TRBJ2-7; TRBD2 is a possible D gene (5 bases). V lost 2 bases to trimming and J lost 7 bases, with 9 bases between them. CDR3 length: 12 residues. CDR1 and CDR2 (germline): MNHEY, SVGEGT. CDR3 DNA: TGTGCCAGCAGTTACGACGAGCGGGAGCAGTACTTC. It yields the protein CASSYDEREQYF.

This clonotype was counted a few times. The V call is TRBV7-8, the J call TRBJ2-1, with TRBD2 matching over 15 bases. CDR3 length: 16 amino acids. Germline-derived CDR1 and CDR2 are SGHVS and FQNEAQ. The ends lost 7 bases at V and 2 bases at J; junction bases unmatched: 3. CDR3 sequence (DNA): TGTGCCAGCATCGGACTAGCGGGAGGGACCTACAATGAGCAGTTCTTC. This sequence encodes CASIGLAGGTYNEQFF.

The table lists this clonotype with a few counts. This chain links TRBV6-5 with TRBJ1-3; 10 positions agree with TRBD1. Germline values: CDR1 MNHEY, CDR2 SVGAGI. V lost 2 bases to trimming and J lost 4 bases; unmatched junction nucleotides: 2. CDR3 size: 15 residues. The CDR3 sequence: CASSYDRGHGNTIYF. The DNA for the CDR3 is TGTGCCAGCAGTTACGACAGGGGGCACGGAAACACCATATATTTT.

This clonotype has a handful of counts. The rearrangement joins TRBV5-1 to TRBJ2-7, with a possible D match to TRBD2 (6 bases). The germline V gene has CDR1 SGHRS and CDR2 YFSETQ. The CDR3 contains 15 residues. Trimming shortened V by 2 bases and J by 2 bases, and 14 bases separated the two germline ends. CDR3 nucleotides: TGCGCCAGCAGCTTAGGAGCGGGTATAACCTACGAGCAGTACTTC. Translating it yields CASSLGAGITYEQYF. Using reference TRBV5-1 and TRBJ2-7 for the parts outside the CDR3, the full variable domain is KAGVTQTPRYLIKTRGQQVTLSCSPISGHRSVSWYQQTPGQGLQFLFEYFSETQRNKGNFPGRFSGRQFSNSRSEMNVSTLELGDSALYLCASSLGAGITYEQYFGPGTRLTVT.

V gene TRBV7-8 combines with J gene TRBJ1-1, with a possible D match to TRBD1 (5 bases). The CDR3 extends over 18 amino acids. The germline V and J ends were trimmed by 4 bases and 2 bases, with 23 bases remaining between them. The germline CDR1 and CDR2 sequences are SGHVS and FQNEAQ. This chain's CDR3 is CASSSTAPTSVVNTEAFF. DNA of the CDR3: TGTGCCAGCAGCTCGACAGCCCCGACGTCGGTGGTAAACACTGAAGCTTTCTTT.

The CDR3 reads CAWSERLSYEQYF. The CDR3 DNA sequence: TGTGCCTGGAGTGAGAGGCTATCCTACGAGCAGTACTTC. The chain recombines TRBV30 with TRBJ2-7; D gene ambiguous. Germline CDR1 reads GTSNPN; CDR2 reads SVGIG (reference sequence). V lost 1 base and J 1 base, leaving 8 bases between the germline ends. CDR3 length equals 13 residues.